The 14 T cell receptor beta chains reported below all come from one sample, sequenced in a study of shared clonotypes between healthy human individuals. Profiling relied on immunoSEQ multiplex PCR, and the TCRdb table lists in-frame clones only, not all of them. The sample contains 2.5 million or so clones, just over 90% of which appear only once. The sequenced sample was naive CD4+ T cells sorted from blood. As for subset: CD45RA+ positively selected. Receptors originate from a man between 18 and 29 years old in good health.

This clone was detected only once. The V and J genes are TRBV2 and TRBJ2-7; 12 bases fit TRBD2. CDR1 and CDR2 from the germline V gene are SNHLY and FYNNEI. V trimming: 5 bases; J trimming: 7 bases; junction bases outside the gene matches: 6. The CDR3 runs to 14 residues. CDR3 region: CASSSSGGAGEQYF. The CDR3 DNA follows: TGTGCCAGCAGTTCTAGCGGGGGGGCCGGGGAGCAGTACTTC. Based on the CDR3 plus reference TRBV2 and TRBJ2-7, the full variable domain is EPEVTQTPSHQVTQMGQEVILRCVPISNHLYFYWYRQILGQKVEFLVSFYNNEISEKSEIFDDQFSVERPDGSNFTLKIRSTKLEDSAMYFCASSSSGGAGEQYFGPGTRLTVT.

This chain connects TRBV10-3 to TRBJ2-5; 13 bases fit TRBD2. V dropped 0 bases and J dropped 5; count of bases not matched to a gene: 3. The germline V gene has CDR1 ENHRY and CDR2 SYGVKD. This CDR3 is built from 16 residues. DNA for the CDR3: TGTGCCATCAGTGAGTCCGGGACTAGCGGGACGGAGACCCAGTACTTC. Its protein is CAISESGTSGTETQYF.

The chain employs TRBV5-4 and TRBJ1-4; the D is unclear. V lost 6 bases to trimming and J lost 4 bases, with 10 bases between them. CDR3 length: 13 amino acids. CDR1 is SGHNT, CDR2 YYREEE, per germline (reference sequence). The CDR3 nucleotides are TGTGCCAGCAAGGACGCTTATAATGAAAAACTGTTTTTT. This codes for CASKDAYNEKLFF.

The chain combines TRBV6-5 with TRBJ2-7; unclear D gene. Trimming shortened V by 7 bases and J by 2 bases, and 12 bases separated the two germline ends. Per germline, CDR1 MNHEY and CDR2 SVGAGI. This CDR3 comprises 13 residues. CDR3 nucleotide sequence: TGTGCCAGCATGTCCAGCTTTACCTACGAGCAGTACTTC. Its translation is CASMSSFTYEQYF.

The chain combines TRBV7-9 with TRBJ2-2; a weak D match, TRBD1 (6 bases). Per the germline V gene, CDR1 is SEHNR and CDR2 is FQNEAQ (reference sequence). Trimming took 2 bases from V and 3 from J, leaving 7 bases between them. The CDR3 loop spans 14 amino acids. CDR3 in amino acids: CASSLTGYTGELFF. CDR3 nucleotide sequence: TGTGCCAGCAGCTTAACAGGGTACACCGGGGAGCTGTTTTTT.

The chain carries TRBV2 and TRBJ2-1; possible D gene TRBD1, 6 bases. The CDR3 extends over 14 amino acids. The germline gives CDR1 SNHLY, CDR2 FYNNEI. V lost 3 bases and J 3 bases, leaving 9 bases between the germline ends. CDR3 coding DNA: TGTGCCAGCAGTGAGGGGACATACTACAATGAGCAGTTCTTC. As protein: CASSEGTYYNEQFF.

This clone came up once. The rearrangement links TRBV10-1 to TRBJ2-3; tentative D call: TRBD2 (7 bases). Trimming left V 7 bases short and J 6 bases short, with 17 bases between. Looked up from germline, CDR1 is WNHNN and CDR2 is SYGVQD (reference sequence). The CDR3 extends over 14 amino acids. The DNA of the CDR3 is TGCGCCAGCATGCCGGGGGGCCGGGTGGATACGCAGTATTTT. Translating gives CASMPGGRVDTQYF.

This chain links TRBV7-9 with TRBJ2-5, with 9 bases aligning to TRBD1. Germline V gives CDR1 SEHNR, CDR2 FQNEAQ (reference sequence). The J segment lost 5 bases and the V segment lost 5 bases, leaving 9 bases of the junction unmatched. The CDR3 extends over 15 amino acids. The CDR3 loop reads CASSLNTGGVETQYF. CDR3 sequence (DNA): TGTGCCAGCAGCCTCAACACAGGGGGCGTCGAGACCCAGTACTTC.

V usage is TRBV5-1 and J usage is TRBJ1-1; D may be TRBD1 (5 bases). Germline CDR1 and CDR2: SGHRS and YFSETQ. Trimming pared 4 bases from V and 4 bases from J, leaving 14 bases between. The CDR3 contains 14 residues. CDR3 sequence (DNA): TGCGCCAGCAGCCCAGCTTTCGGGGGCACTGAAGCTTTCTTT. Residues: CASSPAFGGTEAFF.

The CDR3 spells CASSLGVWDTEAFF. The CDR3 DNA reads as TGTGCCAGCAGCTTAGGTGTTTGGGACACTGAAGCTTTCTTT. The genes are TRBV7-2 and TRBJ1-1, with D unclear. Trimming stripped 1 base from V and 3 bases from J, with 9 bases between. The CDR3 consists of 14 residues. The germline V gene has CDR1 SGHTA and CDR2 FQGNSA. The complete variable domain, with remaining parts taken from reference TRBV7-2 and TRBJ1-1, reads GAGVSQSPSNKVTEKGKDVELRCDPISGHTALYWYRQSLGQGLEFLIYFQGNSAPDKSGLPSDRFSAERTGGSVSTLTIQRTQQEDSAVYLCASSLGVWDTEAFFGQGTRLTVV.

The chain employs TRBV30 and TRBJ2-7; a possible D gene is TRBD2 (5 bases). Looked up from germline, CDR1 is GTSNPN and CDR2 is SVGIG (reference sequence). V was shortened by 1 base and J by 2 bases, with 12 bases between the two germline ends. CDR3 length: 14 residues. The DNA of the CDR3 is TGTGCCTGGAGTGCCCGAGGGTTACCCTACGAGCAGTACTTC. This sequence encodes CAWSARGLPYEQYF.

The chain carries TRBV6-1 and TRBJ1-4; D is unresolved. With 0 bases removed from V and 5 bases from J, the gap between germline ends came to 7 bases. The CDR3 extends over 14 amino acids. Germline V gene lookup returns CDR1 MNHNS and CDR2 SASEGT. This chain's CDR3 is CASSEAGLNEKLFF. The CDR3, as DNA: TGTGCCAGCAGTGAAGCCGGCTTAAATGAAAAACTGTTTTTT.

The chain carries TRBV9 and TRBJ2-2, with D possibly TRBD1 on 5 matching bases. Trimming stripped 0 bases from V and 3 bases from J, with 9 bases between. CDR3 length: 15 residues. The V gene's germline CDR1 is SGDLS and CDR2 YYNGEE. The CDR3 sequence: CASSVVARDTGELFF. CDR3 nucleotides: TGTGCCAGCAGCGTAGTAGCCAGGGACACCGGGGAGCTGTTTTTT.

The chain has TRBV12-2 and TRBJ2-3; TRBD1, the table's D call, was not compared with the DNA. TRBV12-2 is reported as a pseudogene. CDR3 length: 15 amino acids. The CDR3 spells CASRLSRQGGDTQYF. The CDR3 DNA is TGTGCAAGTCGTTTATCACGACAGGGCGGAGATACGCAGTATTTT.